This T cell receptor (beta chain) was sequenced in a study of blood T cell repertoires in COVID-19. How the authors handled the data: Quantification of nucleated cells was approximated via reference gene primer amplification. The protocol was immunoSEQ multiplex PCR, while the TCRdb copy is restricted to in-frame clones and leaves out a portion. That table gives V, J and clone size, and the DNA gave D and trimming. Among fewer than 300,000 clones listed, around four fifths were seen once. This CDR3 has 15 amino acids. Germline-derived CDR1 and CDR2 are SNHLY and FYNNEI. Trimming took 6 bases from V and 1 from J, leaving 15 bases between them.

The source material was peripheral blood. The source of this sequence is a woman in her seventies with active or convalescent COVID-19. The V gene is TRBV2, the J gene TRBJ2-5; D remains unclear. The CDR3 loop is CASRTQQNPQETQYF. Written as DNA, the CDR3 is TGTGCCAGCAGGACCCAACAGAATCCCCAAGAGACCCAGTACTTC.